What follows are 12 T cell receptor beta chains derived from one specimen sequenced in a study of T cells in Graves' hyperthyroidism and ophthalmopathy. From RNA transcripts, TCR beta CDR3 regions were amplified. The TCR CDR3 was amplified in a first-round RT-PCR using the HTBI primer set. Each CDR3 protein is one row after TCRdb ran MiXCR on the multiplex PCR reads. The table records approximately 430,000 distinct CDR3 sequences, approximately 15% of them present only once. The sequenced sample consisted of blood. Receptor source: a man younger than 35 with Graves' ophthalmopathy.

This clonotype showed up many times. This chain uses TRBV12-3 or TRBV12-4 with TRBJ2-5; the D gene is possibly TRBD2 (6 bases). The CDR3 is 14 amino acids. Trimming left V 6 bases short and J 5 bases short, with 16 bases between. This CDR3 is CASRRAGGRETQYF. The CDR3 nucleotides are TGTGCCAGCAGACGAGCAGGAGGGCGGGAGACCCAGTACTTC.

This clonotype was recorded at least ten times. The chain combines TRBV27 with TRBJ2-5; 11 positions match TRBD2. CDR1 is MNHEY, CDR2 SMNVEV, per germline (reference sequence). The V and J ends lost 5 bases and 5 bases, in that order; junction bases with no gene match: 7. This CDR3 spans 15 amino acids. CDR3 in DNA: TGTGCCAGCAGTAAAACTAGCGGGAGCAGGGAGACCCAGTACTTC. Amino acids: CASSKTSGSRETQYF.

The chain combines TRBV5-1 with TRBJ2-5; D is unresolved. Germline-derived CDR1 and CDR2 are SGHRS and YFSETQ. This CDR3 spans 13 amino acids. Trimming left V 2 bases short and J 3 bases short, with 8 bases between. The CDR3 loop reads CASSLTPKETQYF. CDR3 nucleotide sequence: TGCGCCAGCAGCTTAACCCCTAAAGAGACCCAGTACTTC.

This clonotype was counted many times. J is TRBJ2-7 and V is TRBV5-1, with 7 bases matching TRBD1. The CDR3 totals 15 residues. Germline V gene sequence: CDR1 SGHRS, CDR2 YFSETQ. The J segment lost 2 bases and the V segment lost 0 bases, leaving 5 bases of the junction unmatched. This CDR3 is CASSLAAGGTYEQYF. The CDR3 DNA follows: TGCGCCAGCAGCTTGGCAGCAGGGGGAACCTACGAGCAGTACTTC.

This clonotype was counted many times. The rearrangement links TRBV27 to TRBJ2-2; 14 bases are a match to TRBD2. The junction had 8 bases not matched to a gene; V was cut back by 6 bases and J by 8 bases. The CDR3 totals 16 residues. Germline V gene lookup returns CDR1 MNHEY and CDR2 SMNVEV (reference sequence). The CDR3 sequence: CASSPAGTSGRGELFF. The CDR3 DNA is TGTGCCAGCAGCCCTGCCGGGACTAGCGGGAGAGGGGAGCTGTTTTTT.

This chain links TRBV10-3 with TRBJ1-5; a possible D gene is TRBD1 (5 bases). This CDR3 spans 13 amino acids. The germline V gene has CDR1 ENHRY and CDR2 SYGVKD. Trimming removed 8 bases from V and 8 bases from J, with 16 bases in between. The CDR3 nucleotides are TGTGCCATCGCTGGGACCCCTTCGGAGCCCCAGCATTTT. Protein sequence: CAIAGTPSEPQHF.

The rearrangement links TRBV19 to TRBJ2-1; 12 nucleotides align to TRBD1. The germline CDR1 and CDR2 sequences are LNHDA and SQIVND (reference sequence). The CDR3 covers 15 residues. Trimming removed 3 bases from V and 13 bases from J; junction bases left unmatched: 10. In DNA form, the CDR3 reads TGTGCCAGTAGTATTCCAGGGGACAGGGGGCGCGCCCAGTTCTTC. Protein: CASSIPGDRGRAQFF.

This clonotype was counted many times. V usage is TRBV6-1 and J usage is TRBJ1-5; D is unclear. The V end lost 0 bases, the J end lost 4 bases, and 4 bases lay between the germline ends. CDR1 and CDR2 (germline): MNHNS, SASEGT. This CDR3 is built from 13 residues. CDR3 bases: TGTGCCAGCAGTGAAGCACGGAATCAGCCCCAGCATTTT. Protein sequence: CASSEARNQPQHF.

The chain joins TRBV19 to TRBJ1-4; 8 positions match TRBD1. The ends lost 6 bases at V and 8 bases at J; junction bases unmatched: 5. Per the germline V gene, CDR1 is LNHDA and CDR2 is SQIVND (reference sequence). The CDR3 contains 13 residues. CDR3 sequence reads: CASRRQGTEKLFF. The CDR3, as DNA: TGTGCCAGTAGAAGACAGGGGACCGAAAAACTGTTTTTT. Drawing the rest from reference TRBV19 and TRBJ1-4, the complete variable domain is DGGITQSPKYLFRKEGQNVTLSCEQNLNHDAMYWYRQDPGQGLRLIYYSQIVNDFQKGDIAEGYSVSREKKESFPLTVTSAQKNPTAFYLCASRRQGTEKLFFGSGTQLSVL.

This clonotype was counted at least ten times. The genes are TRBV4-1 and TRBJ2-5; tentative D call: TRBD2 (5 bases). The CDR3 has 15 amino acids. Per the germline V gene, CDR1 is MGHRA and CDR2 is YSYEKL. The germline V and J ends were trimmed by 3 bases and 5 bases, with 16 bases remaining between them. CDR3 bases: TGCGCCAGCAGCCACCCCCCCGAGGGCCGGGAGACCCAGTACTTC. It is translated as CASSHPPEGRETQYF.

J is TRBJ2-1 and V is TRBV4-1; unclear D gene. CDR1 and CDR2 from the germline V gene are MGHRA and YSYEKL. With 2 bases removed from V and 2 bases from J, the gap between germline ends came to 25 bases. The CDR3 consists of 20 residues. DNA for the CDR3: TGCGCCAGCAGCCAAAAACCTCTTAAACAGCGCTGGCCTACCTACAATGAGCAGTTCTTC. The encoded protein is CASSQKPLKQRWPTYNEQFF.

The sample holds a few counts of this clonotype. In DNA form, the CDR3 reads TGTGCCAGTAGTATGGACGGGGGAGAGACCCAGTACTTC. This sequence encodes CASSMDGGETQYF. V is TRBV19 and J is TRBJ2-5, with TRBD2 as a possible D gene (6 bases). Trimming removed 3 bases from V and 4 bases from J, with 9 bases in between. From germline, CDR1 is LNHDA and CDR2 SQIVND (reference sequence). The CDR3 covers 13 residues.